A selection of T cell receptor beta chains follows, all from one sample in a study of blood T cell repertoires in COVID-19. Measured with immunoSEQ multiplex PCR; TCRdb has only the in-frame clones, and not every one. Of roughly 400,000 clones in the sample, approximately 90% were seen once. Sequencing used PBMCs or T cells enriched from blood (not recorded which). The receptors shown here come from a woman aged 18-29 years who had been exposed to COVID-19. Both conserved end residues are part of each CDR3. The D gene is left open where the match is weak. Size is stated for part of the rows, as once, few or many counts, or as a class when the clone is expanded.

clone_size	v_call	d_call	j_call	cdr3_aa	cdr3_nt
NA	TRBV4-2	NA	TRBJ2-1	CASSQSNEQFF	TGTGCCAGCAGCCAGTCGAATGAGCAGTTCTTC
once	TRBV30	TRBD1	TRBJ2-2	CAWSVLTGGTGELFF	TGTGCCTGGAGTGTACTGACAGGGGGCACCGGGGAGCTGTTTTTT
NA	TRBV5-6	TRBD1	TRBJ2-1	CASSPGTGSEQFF	TGTGCCAGCAGCCCCGGGACAGGGAGTGAGCAGTTCTTC
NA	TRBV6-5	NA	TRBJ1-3	CASSWTALGNTIYF	TGTGCCAGCAGCTGGACAGCGCTTGGAAACACCATATATTTT
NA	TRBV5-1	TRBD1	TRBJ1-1	CASSTRTGVNTEAFF	TGCGCCAGCAGCACCAGGACAGGGGTGAACACTGAAGCTTTCTTT
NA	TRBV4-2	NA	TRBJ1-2	CASSQGRPSVGYTF	TGTGCCAGCAGCCAGGGCAGGCCCTCCGTGGGCTACACCTTC
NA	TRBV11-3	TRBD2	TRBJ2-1	CASSQQAGAYNEQFF	TGTGCCAGCAGCCAACAAGCGGGAGCCTACAATGAGCAGTTCTTC
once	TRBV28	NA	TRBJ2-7	CASNITEDYYEQYF	TGTGCCAGCAATATAACGGAAGACTACTACGAGCAGTACTTC
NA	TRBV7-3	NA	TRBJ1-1	CASSLGGPVAFF	TGTGCCAGCAGCTTAGGAGGGCCCGTTGCTTTCTTT
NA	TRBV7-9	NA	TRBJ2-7	CASSLEESSYEQYF	TGTGCCAGCAGCTTAGAAGAGAGCTCCTACGAGCAGTACTTC
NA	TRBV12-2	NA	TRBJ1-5	CASRLLLDQPQHF	TGTGCAAGTCGCTTACTCCTTGATCAGCCCCAGCATTTT
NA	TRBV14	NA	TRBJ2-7	CASSPGVSYEQYF	TGTGCCAGCAGTCCGGGGGTTTCCTACGAGCAGTACTTC
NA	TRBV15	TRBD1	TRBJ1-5	CATSRDQLLEAGGDQPQHF	TGTGCCACCAGCAGAGACCAGTTGTTGGAGGCAGGGGGCGATCAGCCCCAGCATTTT
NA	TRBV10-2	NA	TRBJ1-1	CASRRQPNTEAFF	TGCGCCAGCAGGAGACAGCCGAACACTGAAGCTTTCTTT
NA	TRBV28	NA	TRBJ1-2	CASSPQVVHGYTF	TGTGCCAGCAGTCCACAGGTGGTGCATGGCTACACCTTC
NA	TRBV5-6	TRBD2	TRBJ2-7	CASSFTILAGDEQYF	TGTGCCAGCAGCTTCACTATACTAGCGGGAGACGAGCAGTACTTC
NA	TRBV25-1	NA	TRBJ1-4	CASSDLGDRSEKLFF	TGTGCCAGCAGCGACCTTGGTGATCGGAGTGAAAAACTGTTTTTT
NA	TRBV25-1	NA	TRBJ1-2	CASSEFGSRGLRYGYTF	TGTGCCAGCAGTGAATTTGGTTCGAGGGGACTGAGGTATGGCTACACCTTC
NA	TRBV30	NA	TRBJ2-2	CAWTPEGGALNTGELFF	TGTGCCTGGACCCCCGAGGGGGGGGCGTTAAACACCGGGGAGCTGTTTTTT
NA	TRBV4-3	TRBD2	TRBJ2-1	CASSQGSGGAYEQFF	TGCGCCAGCAGCCAAGGTAGCGGGGGGGCTTATGAGCAGTTCTTC
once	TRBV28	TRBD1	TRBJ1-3	CASSSGQGFGNTIYF	TGTGCCAGCAGTTCGGGACAGGGATTTGGAAACACCATATATTTT
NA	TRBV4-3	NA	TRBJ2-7	CASSQGAGYEQYF	TGCGCCAGCAGCCAAGGAGCCGGCTACGAGCAGTACTTC
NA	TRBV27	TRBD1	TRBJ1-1	CASSPYRTGTNTEAFF	TGTGCCAGCAGTCCCTATCGGACAGGGACGAACACTGAAGCTTTCTTT
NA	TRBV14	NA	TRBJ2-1	CASSEWERNEQFF	TGTGCCAGCAGTGAGTGGGAGCGGAATGAGCAGTTCTTC
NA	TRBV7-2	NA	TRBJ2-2	CASSLNLLGELFF	TGTGCCAGCAGCTTAAATCTTCTCGGGGAGCTGTTTTTT
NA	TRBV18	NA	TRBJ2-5	CASSASTGSQETQYF	TGTGCCAGCTCAGCTTCAACAGGGTCCCAAGAGACCCAGTACTTC
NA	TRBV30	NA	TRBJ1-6	CAWSDHKGNSPLHF	TGTGCCTGGAGTGATCACAAGGGGAATTCACCCCTCCACTTT
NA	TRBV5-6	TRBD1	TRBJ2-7	CASRRQGFDEQYF	TGTGCCAGCAGGCGACAGGGTTTCGACGAGCAGTACTTC
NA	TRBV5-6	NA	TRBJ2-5	CASSLDWRQETQYF	TGTGCCAGCAGCTTGGACTGGCGGCAAGAGACCCAGTACTTC
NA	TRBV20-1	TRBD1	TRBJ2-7	CSASDRGYEQYF	TGCAGTGCTAGTGACAGGGGGTACGAGCAGTACTTC
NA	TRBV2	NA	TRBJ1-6	CASSLDSETYNSPLHF	TGTGCCAGCAGCCTGGATTCGGAGACCTATAATTCACCCCTCCACTTT
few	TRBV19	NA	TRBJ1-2	CASSRMKGYTF	TGTGCCAGTAGCAGGATGAAGGGCTACACCTTC
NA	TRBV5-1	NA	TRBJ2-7	CASSLSGEQYF	TGCGCCAGCAGCTTGTCCGGGGAGCAGTACTTC
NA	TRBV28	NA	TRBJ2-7	CASSLDSYEQYF	TGTGCCAGCAGTTTAGACTCATACGAGCAGTACTTC
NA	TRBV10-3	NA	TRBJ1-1	CAISESRQGPVGAFF	TGTGCCATCAGTGAGTCGCGCCAGGGGCCTGTCGGGGCTTTCTTT
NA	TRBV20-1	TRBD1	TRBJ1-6	CSANDRDSPLHF	TGCAGTGCTAATGACAGGGATTCACCCCTCCACTTT
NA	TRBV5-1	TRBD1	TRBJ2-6	CASSFGDRGVWAGANVLTF	TGCGCCAGCAGCTTTGGGGACAGGGGGGTTTGGGCTGGGGCCAACGTCCTGACTTTC
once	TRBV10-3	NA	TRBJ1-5	CAISESGRGQPQHF	TGTGCCATCAGTGAGTCAGGCAGGGGACAGCCCCAGCATTTT
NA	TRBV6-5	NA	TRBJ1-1	CASSYHTNTEAFF	TGTGCCAGCAGTTACCACACGAACACTGAAGCTTTCTTT
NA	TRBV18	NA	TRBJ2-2	CASSPSLLTGELFF	TGTGCCAGCTCACCGAGCCTCTTGACCGGGGAGCTGTTTTTT
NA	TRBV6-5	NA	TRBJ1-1	CASSYSRRVENTEAFF	TGTGCCAGCAGTTACTCTCGGAGGGTCGAAAACACTGAAGCTTTCTTT
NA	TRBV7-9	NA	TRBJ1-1	CASSTTPGTLEAFF	TGTGCCAGCAGCACCACTCCCGGGACTCTAGAAGCTTTCTTT
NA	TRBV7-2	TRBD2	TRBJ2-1	CASSLMTSGDSRNEQFF	TGTGCCAGCAGCTTAATGACTAGCGGAGACTCCAGGAATGAGCAGTTCTTC
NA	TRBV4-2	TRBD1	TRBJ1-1	CASSQDFGQVAFF	TGTGCCAGCAGCCAAGATTTTGGACAGGTCGCTTTCTTT
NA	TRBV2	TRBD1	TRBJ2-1	CASTGQSYNEQFF	TGTGCCAGCACGGGACAGTCCTACAATGAGCAGTTCTTC
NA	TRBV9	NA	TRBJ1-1	CASSAPPKLMNTEAFF	TGTGCCAGCAGCGCCCCCCCCAAGCTGATGAACACTGAAGCTTTCTTT
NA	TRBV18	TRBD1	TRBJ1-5	CASSPTGDNQPQHF	TGTGCCAGCTCACCAACAGGGGACAATCAGCCCCAGCATTTT
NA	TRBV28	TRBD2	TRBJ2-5	CASSPGALAGAEKETQYF	TGTGCCAGCAGCCCGGGGGCCCTAGCGGGAGCTGAAAAGGAGACCCAGTACTTC
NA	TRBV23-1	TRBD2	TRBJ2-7	CASSQVPSGEQRTRYEQYF	TGCGCCAGCAGTCAAGTCCCTAGCGGGGAACAAAGGACGAGATACGAGCAGTACTTC
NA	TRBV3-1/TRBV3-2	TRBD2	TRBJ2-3	CASSQVGTSGKTDTQYF	TGTGCCAGCAGCCAGGTAGGGACTAGCGGGAAAACAGATACGCAGTATTTT
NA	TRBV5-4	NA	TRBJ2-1	CASSTLGGAGNEQFF	TGTGCCAGCAGCACCCTGGGGGGAGCGGGTAATGAGCAGTTCTTC
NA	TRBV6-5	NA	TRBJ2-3	CASVESSSTDTQYF	TGTGCCAGCGTCGAGAGTTCTAGCACAGATACGCAGTATTTT
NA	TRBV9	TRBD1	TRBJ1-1	CASSTGQGALGAEAFF	TGTGCCAGCAGCACCGGACAGGGGGCATTGGGGGCTGAAGCTTTCTTT
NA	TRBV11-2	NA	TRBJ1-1	CASSFDRTEAFF	TGTGCCAGCAGCTTTGACAGGACTGAAGCTTTCTTT
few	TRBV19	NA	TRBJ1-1	CASSLTGDTEAFF	TGTGCCAGTAGCCTGACAGGTGACACTGAAGCTTTCTTT
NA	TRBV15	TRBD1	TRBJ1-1	CATSRTGGVAFF	TGTGCCACCAGCAGGACAGGGGGCGTAGCTTTCTTT
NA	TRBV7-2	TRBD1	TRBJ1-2	CASSLAIDRVDYGYTF	TGTGCCAGCAGCTTAGCTATCGACAGGGTCGACTATGGCTACACCTTC